A selection of T cell receptor beta chains follows, all from one sample in a study of PD-1 blockade in classical Hodgkin lymphoma. Only in-frame clones appear in the TCRdb table, and some are missing; sequencing was by immunoSEQ multiplex PCR. The sample holds over 25,000 clones, around three quarters seen once. The sequenced sample was peripheral blood mononuclear cells (PBMCs), obtained before the fourth cycle of nivolumab. These receptors all come from a human donor with classical Hodgkin lymphoma. CDR3s include the opening cysteine and the closing phenylalanine or tryptophan. A D gene is named only where the DNA matches it firmly. Where a row states a size, it is once, few, many or the class of an expanded clone; other rows omit it.

DNA: TGTGCCAGCAGCACTAGCGGGAGCGGGAGGGAGACCCAGTACTTC; CDR3: CASSTSGSGRETQYF; V: TRBV9; J: TRBJ2-5; D: TRBD2; size: few
DNA: TGCGCCAGCAGCCCGGCTTTAGCGAACACTGAAGCTTTCTTT; CDR3: CASSPALANTEAFF; V: TRBV5-1; J: TRBJ1-1; D: NA; size: NA
DNA: TGTGCCTGGGGACGACAGGGTCCCTACGAGCAGTACTTC; CDR3: CAWGRQGPYEQYF; V: TRBV30; J: TRBJ2-7; D: TRBD1; size: NA
DNA: TGTGCCAGTAGTATAGAGGGTTATAGCAATCAGCCCCAGCATTTT; CDR3: CASSIEGYSNQPQHF; V: TRBV19; J: TRBJ1-5; D: NA; size: NA
DNA: TGTGCCAGCAGCTTGGTTGGGGGGGCAGGAGAGACCCAGTACTTC; CDR3: CASSLVGGAGETQYF; V: TRBV5-4; J: TRBJ2-5; D: NA; size: NA
DNA: TGTGCCAGTAGCACCGGGACTAGCACAGATACGCAGTATTTT; CDR3: CASSTGTSTDTQYF; V: TRBV19; J: TRBJ2-3; D: NA; size: NA
DNA: TGTGCCAGCAGAGGGAGTGCTACAGAGACCCAGTACTTC; CDR3: CASRGSATETQYF; V: TRBV28; J: TRBJ2-5; D: NA; size: NA
DNA: TGTGCCAGCAGCTGGGGACAGCTGAACACTGAAGCTTTCTTT; CDR3: CASSWGQLNTEAFF; V: TRBV5-8; J: TRBJ1-1; D: TRBD1; size: NA
DNA: TGTGCCAGCATAAGTTACGGGCCTAACCACGAGCAGTACTTC; CDR3: CASISYGPNHEQYF; V: TRBV2; J: TRBJ2-7; D: NA; size: NA
DNA: TGTGCCAGCAGCCGAGACAGGGAAGATAACTATGGCTACACCTTC; CDR3: CASSRDREDNYGYTF; V: TRBV6-6; J: TRBJ1-2; D: TRBD1; size: NA
DNA: TGTGCCAGCAGTCGCCTCGGGGAAAAACTGTTTTTT; CDR3: CASSRLGEKLFF; V: TRBV27; J: TRBJ1-4; D: NA; size: NA
DNA: TGTGCCTGGAGTGTAACCCCGGGCCCCTACAATGAGCAGTTCTTC; CDR3: CAWSVTPGPYNEQFF; V: TRBV30; J: TRBJ2-1; D: NA; size: NA
DNA: TGTGCCAGCTCACCACCGCGCAGGGAGAACACTGAAGCTTTCTTT; CDR3: CASSPPRRENTEAFF; V: TRBV18; J: TRBJ1-1; D: NA; size: NA
DNA: TGTGCCAGCACCGGAAGCGGGGGACAAGAGACCCAGTACTTC; CDR3: CASTGSGGQETQYF; V: TRBV6-5; J: TRBJ2-5; D: TRBD2; size: NA
DNA: TGCGCCAGCACCCTGCTTATCGGGGGCAGGGGCTCTGGGGCCAACGTCCTGACTTTC; CDR3: CASTLLIGGRGSGANVLTF; V: TRBV5-1; J: TRBJ2-6; D: NA; size: few
DNA: TGTGCCAGCAGCGAACGACAGGGAGCTTTCTTT; CDR3: CASSERQGAFF; V: TRBV13; J: TRBJ1-1; D: TRBD1; size: NA
DNA: TGTGCCAGCAGTGGCGGGGGAGGGGGAAACACCATATATTTT; CDR3: CASSGGGGGNTIYF; V: TRBV2; J: TRBJ1-3; D: NA; size: NA
DNA: TGCGCCAGCAGCTCCCAGGGGAGCTCCTACAATGAGCAGTTCTTC; CDR3: CASSSQGSSYNEQFF; V: TRBV5-1; J: TRBJ2-1; D: NA; size: NA
DNA: TGTGCCAGCAGCTTAGGCGGGAGGGCCCGTGAGCAGTTCTTC; CDR3: CASSLGGRAREQFF; V: TRBV7-8; J: TRBJ2-1; D: TRBD2; size: once
DNA: TGTGCCAGCAGCAGGGGACAGCCCACCGGGGAGCTGTTTTTT; CDR3: CASSRGQPTGELFF; V: TRBV7-7; J: TRBJ2-2; D: TRBD1; size: few
DNA: TGTGCCAGCAGCTTGGTAGCCGGGACAGGGTTTTACGAGCAGTACTTC; CDR3: CASSLVAGTGFYEQYF; V: TRBV5-4; J: TRBJ2-7; D: TRBD1; size: NA
DNA: TGTGCCAGCAGTGGAACAGTTAACTATGGCTACACCTTC; CDR3: CASSGTVNYGYTF; V: TRBV28; J: TRBJ1-2; D: NA; size: medium-sized
DNA: TGTGCCAGTAGTATACAGGGGAACTATGGCTACACCTTC; CDR3: CASSIQGNYGYTF; V: TRBV19; J: TRBJ1-2; D: NA; size: NA
DNA: TGTGCCAGCTCACTAGGGACGAGCCCCGGTATGGGCTACACCTTC; CDR3: CASSLGTSPGMGYTF; V: TRBV18; J: TRBJ1-2; D: NA; size: NA
DNA: TGCGCCAGCAGCCAAGATCGTTCCAGGGTATCTGAAGCTTTCTTT; CDR3: CASSQDRSRVSEAFF; V: TRBV4-1; J: TRBJ1-1; D: NA; size: NA
DNA: TGTGCCAGCTCACCTGGAGTGAGTGAGCAGTTCTTC; CDR3: CASSPGVSEQFF; V: TRBV18; J: TRBJ2-1; D: NA; size: few
DNA: TGTGCCAGCGGTCCGTATAATTCACCCCTCCACTTT; CDR3: CASGPYNSPLHF; V: TRBV27; J: TRBJ1-6; D: NA; size: medium-sized
DNA: TGTGCCAGCTGTCCCGGGGGAGGCACTGAAGCTTTCTTT; CDR3: CASCPGGGTEAFF; V: TRBV27; J: TRBJ1-1; D: NA; size: NA
DNA: TGTGCCAGCAGCTTAGGACACCTCCCTCTGGACCCTGAAGCTTTCTTT; CDR3: CASSLGHLPLDPEAFF; V: TRBV7-9; J: TRBJ1-1; D: NA; size: once
DNA: TGTGCCAGCAGCCAAGACGACGGGAGGGAGGAAGAGACCCAGTACTTC; CDR3: CASSQDDGREEETQYF; V: TRBV4-2; J: TRBJ2-5; D: TRBD2; size: NA
DNA: TGTGCCAGCAGCCTGGGGATACAGGTGAATAGCAATCAGCCCCAGCATTTT; CDR3: CASSLGIQVNSNQPQHF; V: TRBV7-8; J: TRBJ1-5; D: NA; size: NA
DNA: TGTGCCAGCAGCGCTCAGGGATCCTCCTACAATGAGCAGTTCTTC; CDR3: CASSAQGSSYNEQFF; V: TRBV7-2; J: TRBJ2-1; D: NA; size: NA
DNA: TGTGCCAGCAGTTTAGGATGGAGCTCCTATAATTCACCCCTCCACTTT; CDR3: CASSLGWSSYNSPLHF; V: TRBV28; J: TRBJ1-6; D: NA; size: NA
DNA: TGTGCCAGCAGTCCAGGACTAGCTATGCCCGTGAACACCGGGGAGCTGTTTTTT; CDR3: CASSPGLAMPVNTGELFF; V: TRBV27; J: TRBJ2-2; D: TRBD2; size: NA
DNA: TGTGCCAGCAGCTTGGAAGGGAACGAAAAACTGTTTTTT; CDR3: CASSLEGNEKLFF; V: TRBV7-9; J: TRBJ1-4; D: NA; size: medium-sized
DNA: TGTGCCACCAGCAGAGATTGGGCCGTAGAGCCGATATTTGGAGATACGCAGTATTTT; CDR3: CATSRDWAVEPIFGDTQYF; V: TRBV15; J: TRBJ2-3; D: NA; size: NA
DNA: TGTGCCAGCAGGGGGCCGGCTAGCGGCAGCACAGATACGCAGTATTTT; CDR3: CASRGPASGSTDTQYF; V: TRBV6-4; J: TRBJ2-3; D: TRBD2; size: NA
DNA: TGTGCCAGCAGCCTCGGGACAGCGCCTGAAGCTTTCTTT; CDR3: CASSLGTAPEAFF; V: TRBV7-9; J: TRBJ1-1; D: TRBD1; size: NA
DNA: TGTGCCAGCAGCTTAGACGCTAGCTCCTATAATTCACCCCTCCACTTT; CDR3: CASSLDASSYNSPLHF; V: TRBV7-2; J: TRBJ1-6; D: NA; size: NA
DNA: TGTGCCAGCTCGATCGCGGGCGGGGATACAGATACGCAGTATTTT; CDR3: CASSIAGGDTDTQYF; V: TRBV18; J: TRBJ2-3; D: NA; size: few
DNA: TGTGCCAGCAGCTTCTTTAGCGGGAGGGGGTCCTACGAGCAGTACTTC; CDR3: CASSFFSGRGSYEQYF; V: TRBV5-4; J: TRBJ2-7; D: TRBD2; size: NA
DNA: TGTGCCAGCAGTAGGACTGAAGCTTTCTTT; CDR3: CASSRTEAFF; V: TRBV6-1; J: TRBJ1-1; D: NA; size: NA
DNA: TGTGCCACGACAGATCCAAATCAGCCCCAGCATTTT; CDR3: CATTDPNQPQHF; V: TRBV19; J: TRBJ1-5; D: NA; size: NA
DNA: TGTGCCTGGAGTGCCACTAGCGTCTTTCGCACAGATACGCAGTATTTT; CDR3: CAWSATSVFRTDTQYF; V: TRBV30; J: TRBJ2-3; D: TRBD2; size: NA
DNA: TGTGCCAGCTCACCCAGGGACAGAGTCTACGAGCAGTACTTC; CDR3: CASSPRDRVYEQYF; V: TRBV18; J: TRBJ2-7; D: TRBD1; size: NA
DNA: TGTGCCTGGAGTGTACCCGTCGCAGGGAGCTCCTACAATGAGCAGTTCTTC; CDR3: CAWSVPVAGSSYNEQFF; V: TRBV30; J: TRBJ2-1; D: NA; size: NA
DNA: TGTGCCAGCAGCCAGGAACTAGCGTCTAGCTCCTACGAGCAGTACTTC; CDR3: CASSQELASSSYEQYF; V: TRBV7-8; J: TRBJ2-7; D: TRBD2; size: NA
DNA: TGCGCCAGCAGCTTGGCCAGTAACTATGGCTACACCTTC; CDR3: CASSLASNYGYTF; V: TRBV5-1; J: TRBJ1-2; D: NA; size: NA
DNA: TGTGCCAGCAGCGAGGGGCCTAGCGGCTTCACAGATACGCAGTATTTT; CDR3: CASSEGPSGFTDTQYF; V: TRBV7-9; J: TRBJ2-3; D: TRBD2; size: NA
DNA: TGCAGTGTCGGGTCCCCCTATGGCTACACCTTC; CDR3: CSVGSPYGYTF; V: TRBV20-1; J: TRBJ1-2; D: NA; size: NA
DNA: TGTGCCAGCAGCTTAGGTGGAACAGGGGGGAATGAGCAGTTCTTC; CDR3: CASSLGGTGGNEQFF; V: TRBV11-2; J: TRBJ2-1; D: TRBD1; size: NA
DNA: TGTGCCAGCAGCTGGACAGGGGGCTCGAGCAATCAGCCCCAGCATTTT; CDR3: CASSWTGGSSNQPQHF; V: TRBV27; J: TRBJ1-5; D: TRBD1; size: NA
DNA: TGTGCCAGCAGCCCCCGGGACAGGGGGAGGGAGACCCAGTACTTC; CDR3: CASSPRDRGRETQYF; V: TRBV21-1; J: TRBJ2-5; D: NA; size: NA
DNA: TGTGCCAGCAGTCAACAGGGGCTTCAGACTTATGGCTACACCTTC; CDR3: CASSQQGLQTYGYTF; V: TRBV2; J: TRBJ1-2; D: TRBD1; size: NA
DNA: TGTGCCTCAAGTAGGACAGGGGGCGCCCCGGGGGGCTACACCTTC; CDR3: CASSRTGGAPGGYTF; V: TRBV5-5; J: TRBJ1-2; D: TRBD1; size: NA